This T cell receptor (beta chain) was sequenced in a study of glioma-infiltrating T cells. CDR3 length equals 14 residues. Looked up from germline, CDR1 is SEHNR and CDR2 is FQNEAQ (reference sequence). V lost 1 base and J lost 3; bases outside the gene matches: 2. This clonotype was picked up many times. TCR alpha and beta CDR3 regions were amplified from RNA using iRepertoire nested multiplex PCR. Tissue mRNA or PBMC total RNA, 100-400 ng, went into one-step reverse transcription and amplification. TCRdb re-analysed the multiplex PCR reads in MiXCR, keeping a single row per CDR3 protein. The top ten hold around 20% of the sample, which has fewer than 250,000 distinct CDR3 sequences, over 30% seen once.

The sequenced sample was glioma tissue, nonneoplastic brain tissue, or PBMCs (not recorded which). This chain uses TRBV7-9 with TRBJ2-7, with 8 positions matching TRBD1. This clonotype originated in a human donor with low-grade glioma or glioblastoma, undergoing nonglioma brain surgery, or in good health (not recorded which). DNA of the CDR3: TGTGCCAGCAGCTTAGTACAGGGGGTCTACGAGCAGTACTTC. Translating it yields CASSLVQGVYEQYF.